A selection of T cell receptor beta chains follows, all from one sample in a study of PD-1 blockade in mismatch repair-deficient tumors. Measured with immunoSEQ multiplex PCR; TCRdb has only the in-frame clones, and not every one. The repertoire holds tens of thousands of clones, with about 78% as singletons. The starting material was peripheral blood, obtained 2 weeks after starting pembrolizumab. These receptor sequences come from an adult with mismatch repair-deficient cancer. Both conserved end residues are part of each CDR3. Fields, in order: V gene, D gene, clone size, J gene, CDR3 DNA, CDR3 protein. The D gene is left open where the match is weak. Part of the rows lack a size; the others show once, few, many or a class for expanded clones.

V: TRBV7-9
D: .
size: .
J: TRBJ1-2
DNA: TGTGCCAGCAGCTGGGGATCAGGGAGTAACTATGGCTACACCTTC
CDR3: CASSWGSGSNYGYTF

V: TRBV7-8
D: .
size: .
J: TRBJ1-2
DNA: TGTGCCAGCAGCTTAGCGACGGTTTCGGACTATGGCTACACCTTC
CDR3: CASSLATVSDYGYTF

V: TRBV27
D: .
size: .
J: TRBJ1-3
DNA: TGTGCCAGCAGCGCGACCTGGGACTCTGGAAACACCATATATTTT
CDR3: CASSATWDSGNTIYF

V: TRBV11-3
D: TRBD1
size: .
J: TRBJ2-1
DNA: TGTGCCAGCAGCTCGGGATCAGGGGGTTTCTTCGACAATGAGCAGTTCTTC
CDR3: CASSSGSGGFFDNEQFF

V: TRBV30
D: .
size: .
J: TRBJ1-1
DNA: TGTGCCTGGAGTGTAATGCGGCCAGGGGTTCCGGGTCCATCTGAAGCTTTCTTT
CDR3: CAWSVMRPGVPGPSEAFF

V: TRBV29-1
D: .
size: .
J: TRBJ1-2
DNA: TGCAGCGTTGAAGAAGGGGGGGCCTATGGCTACACCTTC
CDR3: CSVEEGGAYGYTF

V: TRBV7-6
D: .
size: once
J: TRBJ2-5
DNA: TGTGCCAGCACAAGAGATGACAAAGAGACCCAGTACTTC
CDR3: CASTRDDKETQYF

V: TRBV6-1
D: .
size: .
J: TRBJ2-1
DNA: TGTGCCAGCAGTGCCCAGCAAGGGAGGAATGAGCAGTTCTTC
CDR3: CASSAQQGRNEQFF

V: TRBV5-1
D: TRBD1
size: .
J: TRBJ1-1
DNA: TGCGCCAGCAGCGGATCAGGGGGCGTCCAGGATGGGACTGAAGCTTTCTTT
CDR3: CASSGSGGVQDGTEAFF

V: TRBV30
D: .
size: .
J: TRBJ2-3
DNA: TGTGCCTGGAGTGTATTAGGGGGCTCTAGCGCAGATACGCAGTATTTT
CDR3: CAWSVLGGSSADTQYF

V: TRBV7-3
D: TRBD2
size: .
J: TRBJ2-2
DNA: TGTGCCAGCAGCCCACCCCTAGGAACAGGAAGGCGGGAGGGGAACACCGGGGAGCTGTTTTTT
CDR3: CASSPPLGTGRREGNTGELFF

V: TRBV29-1
D: .
size: .
J: TRBJ1-2
DNA: TGCAGCGTTGGGACAGACCTCTATGGCTACACCTTC
CDR3: CSVGTDLYGYTF

V: TRBV25-1
D: TRBD1
size: .
J: TRBJ1-4
DNA: TGTGCCAGCAGTGAAGGGGGGACAGGGCAGGGGGAAAAACTGTTTTTT
CDR3: CASSEGGTGQGEKLFF

V: TRBV4-3
D: .
size: .
J: TRBJ1-4
DNA: TGCGCCAGCAGCCAAGATGCATCAACTAATGAAAAACTGTTTTTT
CDR3: CASSQDASTNEKLFF

V: TRBV27
D: TRBD2
size: .
J: TRBJ2-1
DNA: TGTGCCAGCAGTTTGGTACTAGCGGGAGCGAATGAGCAGTTCTTC
CDR3: CASSLVLAGANEQFF

V: TRBV12-5
D: .
size: .
J: TRBJ2-2
DNA: TGTGCTAGTGGTTTGGTACCGGAGGGGGCGAGGACCGGGGAGCTGTTTTTT
CDR3: CASGLVPEGARTGELFF

V: TRBV5-4
D: TRBD2
size: .
J: TRBJ2-1
DNA: TGTGCCAGCTTCAGACTAGCTGATTGGGCTGGGCGGGAAAATGAGCAGTTCTTC
CDR3: CASFRLADWAGRENEQFF

V: TRBV9
D: TRBD2
size: .
J: TRBJ2-1
DNA: TGTGCCAGCAGCCCCCGGACTAGCGGATCCTACAATGAGCAGTTCTTC
CDR3: CASSPRTSGSYNEQFF

V: TRBV19
D: .
size: few
J: TRBJ2-7
DNA: TGTGCCAGTAGTTCGACCGGGACACGGAAGGAGCAGTACTTC
CDR3: CASSSTGTRKEQYF

V: TRBV25-1
D: .
size: .
J: TRBJ1-3
DNA: TGTGCCAGCAGTGAAAGCAGGGTCCTTACTGGAAACACCATATATTTT
CDR3: CASSESRVLTGNTIYF

V: TRBV5-4
D: .
size: .
J: TRBJ1-2
DNA: TGTGCCAGCAGCTTGGATCAGGGGCGAACTAACTATGGCTACACCTTC
CDR3: CASSLDQGRTNYGYTF

V: TRBV9
D: .
size: once
J: TRBJ1-5
DNA: TGTGCCAGCAGCGTAGGGGAAGGCAATCAGCCCCAGCATTTT
CDR3: CASSVGEGNQPQHF

V: TRBV11-3
D: TRBD1
size: .
J: TRBJ2-3
DNA: TGTGCCAGCAGCTACAACCTACCGGGACAGATACGCACAGATACGCAGTATTTT
CDR3: CASSYNLPGQIRTDTQYF

V: TRBV6-5
D: .
size: .
J: TRBJ2-1
DNA: TGTGCCAGCAGTGAAATGGTTGAGCAGTTCTTC
CDR3: CASSEMVEQFF

V: TRBV6-1
D: TRBD1
size: .
J: TRBJ2-2
DNA: TGTGCCAGCAGATTGGACAGGGTGGATACCGGGGAGCTGTTTTTT
CDR3: CASRLDRVDTGELFF

V: TRBV2
D: .
size: .
J: TRBJ1-2
DNA: TGTGCCAGCAGTGTGGAATATGGCTACACCTTC
CDR3: CASSVEYGYTF

V: TRBV9
D: .
size: .
J: TRBJ2-3
DNA: TGTGCCAGCAGCCCTTCAACTAGCGTCAGGGGGTCAGATACGCAGTATTTT
CDR3: CASSPSTSVRGSDTQYF

V: TRBV18
D: .
size: .
J: TRBJ2-2
DNA: TGTGCCAGCTCACCCGGAGGGAACACCGGGGAGCTGTTTTTT
CDR3: CASSPGGNTGELFF

V: TRBV13
D: .
size: few
J: TRBJ1-2
DNA: TGTGCCAGCAGCTTAGGGACATCTGACTACACCTTC
CDR3: CASSLGTSDYTF

V: TRBV6-1
D: TRBD1
size: .
J: TRBJ1-1
DNA: TGTGCCAGCAGTGACGACAGGGGCACTGAAGCTTTCTTT
CDR3: CASSDDRGTEAFF

V: TRBV7-9
D: .
size: .
J: TRBJ1-2
DNA: TGTGCCAGCAGCCTAAATGAGGAATATGGCTACACCTTC
CDR3: CASSLNEEYGYTF

V: TRBV5-1
D: .
size: once
J: TRBJ2-1
DNA: TGCGCCAGCAGCTTTCTCACGAATGAGCAGTTCTTC
CDR3: CASSFLTNEQFF

V: TRBV6-5
D: .
size: .
J: TRBJ1-2
DNA: TGTGCCAGCAGTTACCTCGACAAGGAGCTTGGCTACACCTTC
CDR3: CASSYLDKELGYTF

V: TRBV7-9
D: TRBD1
size: once
J: TRBJ1-1
DNA: TGTGCCAGCAGCTTGGACAGGGGGGTGAACACTGAAGCTTTCTTT
CDR3: CASSLDRGVNTEAFF

V: TRBV10-1
D: .
size: .
J: TRBJ2-3
DNA: TGCGCCAGCAGTGATGCGGGAAGAGCCACAGATACGCAGTATTTT
CDR3: CASSDAGRATDTQYF

V: TRBV7-2
D: .
size: .
J: TRBJ1-2
DNA: TGTGCCAGCAGCTTAGGGACAGTTTATGGCTACACCTTC
CDR3: CASSLGTVYGYTF

V: TRBV15
D: .
size: .
J: TRBJ2-1
DNA: TGTGCCACCAGCAGAGATTCGCGACACCAGAGCTCCTACAATGAGCAGTTCTTC
CDR3: CATSRDSRHQSSYNEQFF

V: TRBV4-2
D: .
size: once
J: TRBJ2-1
DNA: TGTGCCAGCAGCCAAGAAATGGACGGGAGCTCCTACAATGAGCAGTTCTTC
CDR3: CASSQEMDGSSYNEQFF

V: TRBV4-3
D: TRBD2
size: .
J: TRBJ2-7
DNA: TGCGCCAGCAGCCAAGAACGAGTGATTAGCGGGAGTTACGAGCAGTACTTC
CDR3: CASSQERVISGSYEQYF

V: TRBV27
D: .
size: .
J: TRBJ2-1
DNA: TGTGCCAGCAGGCCTCGGGACAAGTACAATGAGCAGTTCTTC
CDR3: CASRPRDKYNEQFF

V: TRBV5-6
D: TRBD2
size: .
J: TRBJ2-5
DNA: TGTGCCAGCAGCTTGACGGGAGGCAAACAAGAGACCCAGTACTTC
CDR3: CASSLTGGKQETQYF

V: TRBV6-1
D: .
size: .
J: TRBJ2-7
DNA: TGTGCCAGCAGTGTGGGGGTCATCGGCGAGCAGTACTTC
CDR3: CASSVGVIGEQYF

V: TRBV7-9
D: .
size: .
J: TRBJ2-7
DNA: TGTGCCAGCAGCTCCTTAAATCGGCACTACGAGCAGTACTTC
CDR3: CASSSLNRHYEQYF

V: TRBV7-2
D: TRBD1
size: .
J: TRBJ2-2
DNA: TGTGCCAGCAGCTCCGGACAGGGGGCTGGCGGGGAGCTGTTTTTT
CDR3: CASSSGQGAGGELFF

V: TRBV14
D: TRBD2
size: .
J: TRBJ2-2
DNA: TGTGCCAGCAACCTCGGTCTAGCGGGAAACGGGGAGCTGTTTTTT
CDR3: CASNLGLAGNGELFF

V: TRBV5-4
D: .
size: .
J: TRBJ2-3
DNA: TGTGCCAGCAGCTCGGACGTCACAGATACGCAGTATTTT
CDR3: CASSSDVTDTQYF

V: TRBV29-1
D: .
size: .
J: TRBJ1-1
DNA: TGCAGCGTTGTTAAGAATTTAAACACTGAAGCTTTCTTT
CDR3: CSVVKNLNTEAFF

V: TRBV5-6
D: .
size: .
J: TRBJ2-7
DNA: TGTGCCAGCACTTGGGGACTTGGCGAGCAGTACTTC
CDR3: CASTWGLGEQYF

V: TRBV14
D: TRBD1
size: .
J: TRBJ2-5
DNA: TGTGCCAGCAGCCAAGTCTGGGACAGGGAACAAGAGACCCAGTACTTC
CDR3: CASSQVWDREQETQYF

V: TRBV6-4
D: .
size: .
J: TRBJ1-2
DNA: TGTGCCAGCAGTGACTCGAGTACGGGAGAAAGAGGCTACACCTTC
CDR3: CASSDSSTGERGYTF

V: TRBV19
D: .
size: .
J: TRBJ1-2
DNA: TGTGCCAGTAGTACCCGGGCCGGCGGCTACACCTTC
CDR3: CASSTRAGGYTF

V: TRBV4-1
D: .
size: once
J: TRBJ2-1
DNA: TGCGCCAGCAGCCCCCAGGGCAGCTCCTACAATGAGCAGTTCTTC
CDR3: CASSPQGSSYNEQFF